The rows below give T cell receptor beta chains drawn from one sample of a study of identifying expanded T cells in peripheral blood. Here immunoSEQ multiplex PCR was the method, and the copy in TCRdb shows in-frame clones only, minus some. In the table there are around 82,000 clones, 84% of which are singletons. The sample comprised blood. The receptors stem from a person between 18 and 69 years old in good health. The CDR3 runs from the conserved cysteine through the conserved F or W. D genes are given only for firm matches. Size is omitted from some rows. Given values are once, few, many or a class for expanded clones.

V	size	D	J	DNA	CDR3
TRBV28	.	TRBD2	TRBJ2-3	TGTGCCACCGCGGGACTAGCGGGTATCAATACGCAGTATTTT	CATAGLAGINTQYF
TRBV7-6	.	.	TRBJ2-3	TGTGCCAGCAGCCTGAATAGCGGTACAGATACGCAGTATTTT	CASSLNSGTDTQYF
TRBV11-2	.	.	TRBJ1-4	TGTGCCAGCAGCTTAAATCGAGGGAGTGAAAAACTGTTTTTT	CASSLNRGSEKLFF
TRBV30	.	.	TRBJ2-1	TGTGCCTGGAATGAAGGGAACAATGAGCAGTTCTTC	CAWNEGNNEQFF
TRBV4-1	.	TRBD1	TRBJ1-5	TGCGCCAGCAGCCAAGAGGGGACAGGAAGCAATCAGCCCCAGCATTTT	CASSQEGTGSNQPQHF
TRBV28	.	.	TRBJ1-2	TGTGCCAGCAGTCCCGTCGTCGGGGGCACCCCCTATGGCTACACCTTC	CASSPVVGGTPYGYTF
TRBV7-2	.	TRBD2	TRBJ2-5	TGTGCCAGCAGCTTAGCCGGGGGGATGGCGGAGACCCAGTACTTC	CASSLAGGMAETQYF
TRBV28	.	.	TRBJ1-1	TGTGCCAGCAGCCTAGAGGGGACCCTGAACACTGAAGCTTTCTTT	CASSLEGTLNTEAFF
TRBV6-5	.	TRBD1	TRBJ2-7	TGTGCCAGCAGTTCCGGACAGGGAAAGGCTCGGGAGCAGTACTTC	CASSSGQGKAREQYF
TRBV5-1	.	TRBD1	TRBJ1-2	TGCGCCAGCAGCTTAGACGGACAGGGACTTAACTATGGCTACACCTTC	CASSLDGQGLNYGYTF
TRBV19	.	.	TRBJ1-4	TGTGCCAGTAGCACGGCCTCGGCACAGGGATACGAAAAACTGTTTTTT	CASSTASAQGYEKLFF
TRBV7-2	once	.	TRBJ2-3	TGTGCCAGCAGCTTAGTTAGGGTGCGCCTTAAGGATACGCAGTATTTT	CASSLVRVRLKDTQYF
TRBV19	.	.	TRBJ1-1	TGTGCCAGTAGTACGGGCAGAAACACTGAAGCTTTCTTT	CASSTGRNTEAFF
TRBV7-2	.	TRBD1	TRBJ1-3	TGTGCCAGCAGCCCGGGGACAGTTACATCTGGAAACACCATATATTTT	CASSPGTVTSGNTIYF
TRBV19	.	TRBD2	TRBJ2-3	TGTGCCAGTAGTCACTCTGCGGGAGCCACAGATACGCAGTATTTT	CASSHSAGATDTQYF
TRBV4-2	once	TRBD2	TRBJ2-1	TGTGCCAGCAGCCGAGAGAGCGGGAGCTCCTACAATGAGCAGTTCTTC	CASSRESGSSYNEQFF
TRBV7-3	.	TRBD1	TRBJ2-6	TGTGCCAGCAGCCCTATTTTGGGACAGGGGGCTTCTGGGGCCAACGTCCTGACTTTC	CASSPILGQGASGANVLTF
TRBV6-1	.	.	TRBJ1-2	TGTGCCAGCAGTGACAGACTTAACTATGGCTACACCTTC	CASSDRLNYGYTF
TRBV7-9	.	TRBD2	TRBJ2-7	TGTGCCTTAGCGGGAGGCCGTACCTACGAGCAGTACTTC	CALAGGRTYEQYF
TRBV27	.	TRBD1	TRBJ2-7	TGTGCCAGCAGCCAAACAGGGGGCAGACCCCCTCCCTACGAGCAGTACTTC	CASSQTGGRPPPYEQYF
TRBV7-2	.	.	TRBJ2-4	TGTGCCAGCAGCTTAGGGGCGCAGGAGAACATTCAGTACTTC	CASSLGAQENIQYF
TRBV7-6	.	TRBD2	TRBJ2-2	TGTGCCAGCAGCTTGGGGCCGGGACTAGCGGGATACACCGGGGAGCTGTTTTTT	CASSLGPGLAGYTGELFF
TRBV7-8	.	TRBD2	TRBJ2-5	TGTGCCAGCAGCCCCATGCGGGAGCGCCCACAAGAGACCCAGTACTTC	CASSPMRERPQETQYF
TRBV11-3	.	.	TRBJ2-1	TGTGCCAGCAGCTTACACACGGGCGACAATGAGCAGTTCTTC	CASSLHTGDNEQFF
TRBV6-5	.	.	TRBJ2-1	TGTGCCAGCAATCGGGGCGCCTACAATGAGCAGTTCTTC	CASNRGAYNEQFF
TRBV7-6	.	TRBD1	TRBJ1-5	TGTGCCAGCAGCCCCTTGTCAGGGGGGGGCAATCAGCCCCAGCATTTT	CASSPLSGGGNQPQHF
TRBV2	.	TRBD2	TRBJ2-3	TGTGCCAGCAGTGGGACTAGCGGTCGCACAGATACGCAGTATTTT	CASSGTSGRTDTQYF
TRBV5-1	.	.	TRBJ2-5	TGCGCCAGCAGCGGGACCCTCGGGGAGACCCAGTACTTC	CASSGTLGETQYF
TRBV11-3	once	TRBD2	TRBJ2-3	TGTGCCAGCAGCAATGGGGGAGCGGGAAGCACAGATACGCAGTATTTT	CASSNGGAGSTDTQYF
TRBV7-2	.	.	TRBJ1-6	TGTGCCAGCAGCTCCGGGGTCCTTGGGCCCCCTCTCCACTTT	CASSSGVLGPPLHF
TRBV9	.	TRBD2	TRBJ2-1	TGTGCCAGCAGCTCTAGCGGGAGGGCCGATGAGCAGTTCTTC	CASSSSGRADEQFF
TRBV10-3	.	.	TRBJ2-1	TGTGCCATCAGTGAGTCGCAACCCGATGAGCAGTTCTTC	CAISESQPDEQFF
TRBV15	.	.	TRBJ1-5	TGTGCCACCAGCAGAGATAATGGGGGACGTCAGCCCCAGCATTTT	CATSRDNGGRQPQHF
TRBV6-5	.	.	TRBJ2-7	TGTGCCAGCAGTTACTCGAATCAGGGGATGGCCTACGAGCAGTACTTC	CASSYSNQGMAYEQYF
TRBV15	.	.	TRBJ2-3	TGTGCCACCAGCAGAGATCGGGTAACCATTAGCACAGATACGCAGTATTTT	CATSRDRVTISTDTQYF
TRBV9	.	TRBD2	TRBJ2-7	TGTGCCAGCAGCGTGACTAGCGGGAGTGATGAGCAGTACTTC	CASSVTSGSDEQYF
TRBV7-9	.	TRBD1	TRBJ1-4	TGTGCCAGCAGCCCGGGACAGCAGAATGAAAAACTGTTTTTT	CASSPGQQNEKLFF
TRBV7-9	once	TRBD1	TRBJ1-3	TGTGCCAGCAGCGAAAGAGGGACAGGGGGCACAGGAAACACCATATATTTT	CASSERGTGGTGNTIYF
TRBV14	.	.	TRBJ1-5	TGTGCCAGCAGCCTCACTTCAGACCAGCCCCAGCATTTT	CASSLTSDQPQHF
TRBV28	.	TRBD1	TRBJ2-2	TGTGCCAGCAGTTTTGAGACAGGGATCACCGGGGAGCTGTTTTTT	CASSFETGITGELFF
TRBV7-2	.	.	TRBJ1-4	TGTGCCAGCAGCTCCTCCAGGGCGACAACTAATGAAAAACTGTTTTTT	CASSSSRATTNEKLFF
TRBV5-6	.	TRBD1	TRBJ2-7	TGTGCCAGCAGTTCCGGGACAGGTCTCGAGCAGTACTTC	CASSSGTGLEQYF
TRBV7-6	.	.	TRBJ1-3	TGTGCCAGCAGCCTAGACCTGAGCTCTGGAAACACCATATATTTT	CASSLDLSSGNTIYF
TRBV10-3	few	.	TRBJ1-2	TGTGCCATCAGTGAGTGGGGGTTCTATGGCTACACCTTC	CAISEWGFYGYTF
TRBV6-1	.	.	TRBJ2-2	TGTGCCAGCAGGGTCTCATCCACCGGGGAGCTGTTTTTT	CASRVSSTGELFF
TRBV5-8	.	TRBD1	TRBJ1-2	TGTGCCAGCAGCTTGGGGCCTCCCGGGACAGGGTCGAACCACGGCTACACCTTC	CASSLGPPGTGSNHGYTF
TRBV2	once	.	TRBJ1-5	TGTGCCAGCAGTGAAATTAAGGGTGTGCAGCCCCAGCATTTT	CASSEIKGVQPQHF
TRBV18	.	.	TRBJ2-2	TGTGCCAGCTCACCAGCCGGAGTTAACACCGGGGAGCTGTTTTTT	CASSPAGVNTGELFF
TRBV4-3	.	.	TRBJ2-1	TGCGCCAGCAGCCAAGACTACCGTAATGAGCAGTTCTTC	CASSQDYRNEQFF
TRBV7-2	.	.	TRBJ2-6	TGTGCCAGCAGCTTAGCGTGGGGCTCTGGGGCCAACGTCCTGACTTTC	CASSLAWGSGANVLTF
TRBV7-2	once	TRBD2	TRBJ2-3	TGTGCCAGCAGCTTAGGGGGGACTAGCGGGGCCTTT	CASSLGGTSGAF
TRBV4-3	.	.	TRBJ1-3	TGCGCCAGCAGCCAAGAGAGGTTGGGGAGGCGAATAGGAAACACCATATATTTT	CASSQERLGRRIGNTIYF
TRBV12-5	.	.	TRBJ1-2	TGTGCTAGTGGATCCCCCGGGGGCGATGGCTACACCTTC	CASGSPGGDGYTF
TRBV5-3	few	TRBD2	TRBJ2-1	TGTGCCAGAAGCTTGATCCGGGACTATATCTACAATGAGCAGTTCTTC	CARSLIRDYIYNEQFF